This TCR beta chain was documented in a study of T cells in tuberculosis. Study summary: The T cells targeted glucose monomycolate, a mycobacterial lipid, via CD1B. IGRA-negative adolescents, IGRA-positive adolescents with latent tuberculosis and adults with active tuberculosis formed this South African cohort. Study-wide results and caveats: Shorter CDR3-alpha in active tuberculosis partly drove smaller distances.

Measured with immunoSEQ multiplex PCR; TCRdb has only the in-frame clones, and not every one. The data contain roughly 30,000 clones, roughly nine tenths of them singletons. This clone was recorded only once. Its target is not known. Unmatched junction bases numbered 4, after V lost 5 bases and J lost 7 bases. Germline CDR1 SGHTA, CDR2 FQGNSA. The CDR3 consists of 14 residues. This clonotype was sampled from a donor aged 10-29 years with latent tuberculosis or without tuberculosis infection. The specimen sequenced was PBMCs. J is TRBJ1-6 and V is TRBV7-2, with 8 positions matching TRBD1. The CDR3 region is CASSHRDRNSPLHF. The CDR3 DNA reads as TGTGCCAGCAGCCACCGGGACAGGAATTCACCCCTCCACTTT.